This T cell receptor beta chain was captured in a study of T cell changes during pregnancy in multiple sclerosis. Libraries were prepared by immunoSEQ multiplex PCR; TCRdb keeps only in-frame clonotypes and omits some of them. This sample has 90,000 or so clones, with around 93% found just once. Germline V CDR1 and CDR2: MNHEY, SVGAGI. This CDR3 spans 15 amino acids. Trimming took off 0 bases at V and 1 base at J, with 9 bases between the two ends. The sample here was peripheral blood, taken before pregnancy. The sequence was obtained from a female donor with multiple sclerosis, enrolled in a pregnancy study. The chain carries TRBV6-5 and TRBJ2-5; D remains unclear. CDR3 nucleotide sequence: TGTGCCAGCAGTTACTCTGGCGGCCTCCAAGAGACCCAGTACTTC. Translating gives CASSYSGGLQETQYF.